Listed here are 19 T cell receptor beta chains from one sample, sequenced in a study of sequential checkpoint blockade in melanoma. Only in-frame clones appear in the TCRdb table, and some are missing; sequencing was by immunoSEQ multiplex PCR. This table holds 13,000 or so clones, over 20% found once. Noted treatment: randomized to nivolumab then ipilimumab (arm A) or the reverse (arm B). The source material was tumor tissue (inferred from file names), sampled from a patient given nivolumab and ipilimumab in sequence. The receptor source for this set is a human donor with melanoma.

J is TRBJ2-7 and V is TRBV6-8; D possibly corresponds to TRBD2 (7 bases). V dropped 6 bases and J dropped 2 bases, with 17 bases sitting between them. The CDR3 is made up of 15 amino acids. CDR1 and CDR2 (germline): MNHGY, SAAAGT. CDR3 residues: CASRSAGASAYEQYF. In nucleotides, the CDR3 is TGTGCCAGCAGGTCTGCGGGGGCTTCAGCCTACGAGCAGTACTTC.

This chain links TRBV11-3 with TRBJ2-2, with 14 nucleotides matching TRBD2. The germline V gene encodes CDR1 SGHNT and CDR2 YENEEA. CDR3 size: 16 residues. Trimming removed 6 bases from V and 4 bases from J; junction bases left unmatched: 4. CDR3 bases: TGTGCCAGCAGTCCCGGACTAGCGGGAGGCACCGGGGAGCTGTTTTTT. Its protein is CASSPGLAGGTGELFF.

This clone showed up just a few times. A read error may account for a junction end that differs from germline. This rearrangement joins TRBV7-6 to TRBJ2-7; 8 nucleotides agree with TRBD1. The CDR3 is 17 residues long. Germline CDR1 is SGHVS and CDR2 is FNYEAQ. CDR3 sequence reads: CASSLAPGQDKRGPWDF. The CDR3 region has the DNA TGTGCCAGCAGCTTAGCCCCGGGACAGGATAAGAGGGGGCCTTGGGACTTC. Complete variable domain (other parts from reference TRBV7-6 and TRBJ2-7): GAGVSQSPRYKVTKRGQDVALRCDPISGHVSLYWYRQALGQGPEFLTYFNYEAQQDKSGLPNDRFSAERPEGSISTLTIQRTEQRDSAMYRCASSLAPGQDKRGPWDFGPGTRLTVT.

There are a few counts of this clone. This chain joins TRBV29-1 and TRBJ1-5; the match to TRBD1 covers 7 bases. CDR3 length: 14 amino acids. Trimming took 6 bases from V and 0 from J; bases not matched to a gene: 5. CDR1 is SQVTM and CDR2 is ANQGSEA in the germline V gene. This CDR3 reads CSVGGTDSNQPQHF. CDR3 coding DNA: TGCAGCGTGGGAGGGACAGATAGCAATCAGCCCCAGCATTTT.

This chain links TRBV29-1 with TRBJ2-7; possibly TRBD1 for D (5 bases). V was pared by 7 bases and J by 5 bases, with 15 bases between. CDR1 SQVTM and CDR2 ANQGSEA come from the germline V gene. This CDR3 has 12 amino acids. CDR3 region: CSASRARDEQYF. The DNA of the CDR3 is TGCAGCGCCTCCAGGGCTCGAGACGAGCAGTACTTC.

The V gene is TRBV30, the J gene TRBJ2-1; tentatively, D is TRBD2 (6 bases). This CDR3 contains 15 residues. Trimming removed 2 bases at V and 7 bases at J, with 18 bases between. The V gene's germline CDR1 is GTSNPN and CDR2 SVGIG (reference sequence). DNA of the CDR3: TGTGCCTGGAGTAGACTAGTTTCGGGCCTTAATGAGCAGTTCTTC. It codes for CAWSRLVSGLNEQFF.

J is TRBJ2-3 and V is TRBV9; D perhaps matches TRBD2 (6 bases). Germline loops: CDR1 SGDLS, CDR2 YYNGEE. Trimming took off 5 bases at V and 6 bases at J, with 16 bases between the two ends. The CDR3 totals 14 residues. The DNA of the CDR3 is TGTGCCAGCAGTGTGGGAGGATCAGGGGATACGCAGTATTTT. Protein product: CASSVGGSGDTQYF.

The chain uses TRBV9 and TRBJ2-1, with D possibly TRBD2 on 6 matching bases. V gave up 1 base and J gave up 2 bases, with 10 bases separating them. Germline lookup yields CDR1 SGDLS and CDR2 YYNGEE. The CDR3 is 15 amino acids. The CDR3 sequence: CASSVSSGTYNEQFF. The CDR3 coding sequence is TGTGCCAGCAGCGTAAGTAGCGGAACCTACAATGAGCAGTTCTTC.

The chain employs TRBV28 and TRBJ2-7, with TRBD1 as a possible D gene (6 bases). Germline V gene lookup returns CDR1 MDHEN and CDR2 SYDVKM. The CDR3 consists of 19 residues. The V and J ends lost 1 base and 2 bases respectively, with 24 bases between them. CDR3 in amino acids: CASSLFFGTHTQTPYEQYF. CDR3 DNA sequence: TGTGCCAGCAGTTTATTTTTTGGGACACACACTCAGACTCCCTACGAGCAGTACTTC.

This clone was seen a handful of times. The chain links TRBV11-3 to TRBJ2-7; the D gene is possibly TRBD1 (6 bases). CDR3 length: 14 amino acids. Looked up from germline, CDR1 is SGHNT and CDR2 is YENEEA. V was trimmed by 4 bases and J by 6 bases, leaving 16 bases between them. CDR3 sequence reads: CASSSYSGGGEQYF. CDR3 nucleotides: TGTGCCAGCAGCTCCTACTCTGGGGGCGGCGAGCAGTACTTC.

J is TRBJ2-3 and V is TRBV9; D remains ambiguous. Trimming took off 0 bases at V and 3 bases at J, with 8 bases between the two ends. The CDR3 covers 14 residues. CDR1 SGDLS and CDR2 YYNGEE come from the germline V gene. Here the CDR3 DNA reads TGTGCCAGCAGCGTAGCATCCTGGACAGATACGCAGTATTTT. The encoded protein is CASSVASWTDTQYF.

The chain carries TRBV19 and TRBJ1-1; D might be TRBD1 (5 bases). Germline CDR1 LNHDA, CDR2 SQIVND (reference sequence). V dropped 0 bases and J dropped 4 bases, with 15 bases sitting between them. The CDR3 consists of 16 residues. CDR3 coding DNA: TGTGCCAGTAGTATAGATCGGGGACGGAGAATCACTGAAGCTTTCTTT. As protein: CASSIDRGRRITEAFF.

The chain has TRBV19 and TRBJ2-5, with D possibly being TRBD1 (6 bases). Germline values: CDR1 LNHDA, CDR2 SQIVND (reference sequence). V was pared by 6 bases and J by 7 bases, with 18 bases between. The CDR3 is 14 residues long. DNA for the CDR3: TGTGCCAGTAGCCCTCACAGGACAGAAAGGACCCAGTACTTC. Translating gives CASSPHRTERTQYF. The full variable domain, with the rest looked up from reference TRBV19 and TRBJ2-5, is DGGITQSPKYLFRKEGQNVTLSCEQNLNHDAMYWYRQDPGQGLRLIYYSQIVNDFQKGDIAEGYSVSREKKESFPLTVTSAQKNPTAFYLCASSPHRTERTQYFGPGTRLLVL.

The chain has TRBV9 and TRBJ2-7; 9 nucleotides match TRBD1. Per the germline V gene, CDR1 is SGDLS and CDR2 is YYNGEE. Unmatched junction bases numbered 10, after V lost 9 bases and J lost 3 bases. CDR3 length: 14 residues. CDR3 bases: TGTGCCATCTTACGGGGACAGGGCTTCTACGAGCAGTACTTC. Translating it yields CAILRGQGFYEQYF. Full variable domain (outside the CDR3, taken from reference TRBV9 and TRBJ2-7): DSGVTQTPKHLITATGQRVTLRCSPRSGDLSVYWYQQSLDQGLQFLIQYYNGEERAKGNILERFSAQQFPDLHSELNLSSLELGDSALYFCAILRGQGFYEQYFGPGTRLTVT.

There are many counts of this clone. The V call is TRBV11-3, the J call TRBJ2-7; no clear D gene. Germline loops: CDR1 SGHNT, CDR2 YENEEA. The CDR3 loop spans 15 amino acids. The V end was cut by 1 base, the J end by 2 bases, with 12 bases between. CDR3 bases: TGTGCCAGCAGCTTAGGGGGTAGCTCGGCCTACGAGCAGTACTTC. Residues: CASSLGGSSAYEQYF.

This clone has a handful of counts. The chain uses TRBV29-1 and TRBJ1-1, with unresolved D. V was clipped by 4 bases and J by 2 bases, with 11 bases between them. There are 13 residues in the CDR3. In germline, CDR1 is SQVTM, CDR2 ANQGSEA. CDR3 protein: CSVGTATNTEAFF. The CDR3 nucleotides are TGCAGCGTTGGTACAGCTACAAACACTGAAGCTTTCTTT.

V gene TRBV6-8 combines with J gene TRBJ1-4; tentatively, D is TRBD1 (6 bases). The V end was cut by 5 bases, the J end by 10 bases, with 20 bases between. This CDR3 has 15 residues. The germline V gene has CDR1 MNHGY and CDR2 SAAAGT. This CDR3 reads CASSEPGHGMGKLFF. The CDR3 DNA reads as TGTGCCAGCAGTGAGCCGGGACATGGGATGGGAAAACTGTTTTTT.

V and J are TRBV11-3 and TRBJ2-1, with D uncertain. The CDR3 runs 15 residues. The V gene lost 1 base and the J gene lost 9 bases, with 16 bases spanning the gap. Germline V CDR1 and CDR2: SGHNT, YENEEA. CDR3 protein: CASSLGTSPGVEQFF. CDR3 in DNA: TGTGCCAGCAGCTTAGGCACCTCCCCTGGGGTTGAGCAGTTCTTC.

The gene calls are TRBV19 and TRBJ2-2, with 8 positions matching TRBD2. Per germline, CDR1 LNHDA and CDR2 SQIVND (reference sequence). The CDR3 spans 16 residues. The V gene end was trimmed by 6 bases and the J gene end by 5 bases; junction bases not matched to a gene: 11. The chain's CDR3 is CASRPPASGRTGELFF. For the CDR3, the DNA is TGTGCCAGTAGGCCCCCTGCAAGCGGGAGAACCGGGGAGCTGTTTTTT.